What follows is one T cell receptor beta chain and its context. Its matching antigen is unknown. The sample belongs to a study of vaccination effects on CD4 cells after COVID-19. Study findings and constraints: Late after vaccination, infection- and vaccine-induced clones showed marked clonal contraction.

Clones were read by immunoSEQ multiplex PCR, and TCRdb kept only the in-frame ones, dropping some. The repertoire holds 45,000 to 70,000 clones, with around 80% as singletons. Germline lookup yields CDR1 MNHEY and CDR2 SVGAGI. The V segment lost 7 bases and the J segment 5 bases; nucleotides outside the gene matches: 12. CDR3 length: 15 amino acids. ViraFEST used viral peptide pools to expand antigen-specific CD4+ T cells before sequencing. Scientists isolated CD4+ T cells after a roughly nine-day culture period ended. The person acquired a PCR-confirmed SARS-CoV-2 infection between March and December 2020. Cells had half their medium changed to IL-2 medium on days 3 and 7.

This TCR came from a human donor who had a prior SARS-CoV-2 infection. V gene TRBV6-5 combines with J gene TRBJ2-7, with 9 bases aligning to TRBD1. The sequences come from CD4+ T cells from PBMCs cultured with HIV peptides, collected before COVID-19 vaccination. Subset meaning: HIV-1 Nef peptide pool negative control/reference culture. In nucleotides, the CDR3 is TGTGCCAGCAACATACAGGGGGCGGCATGGAACGAGCAGTACTTC. It yields the protein CASNIQGAAWNEQYF.